The count of the clone carrying this TCR beta chain is one. The target antigen is unknown. Profiling relied on immunoSEQ multiplex PCR, and the TCRdb table lists in-frame clones only, not all of them. Among approximately 68,000 clones, roughly 79% were seen once, and the ten largest hold over 9.5%. These data come from a study of vaccination effects on CD4 cells after COVID-19. Findings of the study overall: Marked clonal contraction of infection- and vaccine-induced clones was seen late after vaccination. Only 1 of 255 vaccine-induced clones from healthy vaccinees cross-reacted with common cold coronaviruses.

CDR1 and CDR2 (germline): SGHTA, FQGNSA. Deletions cut 5 bases from V and 2 bases from J, with 13 bases between. CDR3 length equals 15 residues. ViraFEST assay sequencing came after antigen-specific CD4+ T cells were expanded with viral peptide pools. Investigators separated out CD4+ T cells once around nine days of culture had passed. No vaccinee had earlier SARS-CoV-2 infection, and nucleocapsid antibodies were negative. After 1.8 million or so PBMC were placed in each well, they were cultured with approximately 9.1 IU/ml IL-2 and roughly 10 ug/ml peptides. V usage is TRBV7-2 and J usage is TRBJ2-1; D tentatively reads TRBD1 or TRBD2 (6 bases each). Sample: CD4+ T cells from PBMCs cultured with SARS-CoV-2 spike peptides, taken before COVID-19 vaccination. The receptor's source is a human donor who received a COVID-19 vaccine. This CDR3 is CASSPRGDPYNEQFF. CDR3 bases: TGTGCCAGCAGCCCTAGGGGGGACCCCTACAATGAGCAGTTCTTC.